One and the same sample provided the 20 T cell receptor beta chains below, sequenced in a study of shared clonotypes between healthy human individuals. This table comes from immunoSEQ multiplex PCR, and its TCRdb copy is limited to in-frame clones, with some not included. In the table there are around 600,000 clones, around 97% of which are singletons. The sequencing sample was made of naive CD4+ T cells sorted from blood. Subset denoted: CD45RA+ positively selected. All receptors derive from a woman aged 30 to 39 in good health.

The rearrangement uses TRBV28 and TRBJ2-1, with 7 bases that match TRBD2. Germline values: CDR1 MDHEN, CDR2 SYDVKM. The CDR3 length is 16 residues. After removal of 3 bases from V and 7 bases from J, the junction contained 12 bases not matched to a gene. The CDR3 loop is CASSLAGEGQKNEQFF. The CDR3 DNA is TGTGCCAGCAGTTTGGCCGGGGAGGGCCAGAAAAATGAGCAGTTCTTC.

This clone is a singleton in its sample. The chain uses TRBV30 and TRBJ2-5, with TRBD2 identical over 10 bases. The germline V gene encodes CDR1 GTSNPN and CDR2 SVGIG (reference sequence). This CDR3 has 15 amino acids. V shed 2 bases, J shed 0 bases, and the junction held 3 bases outside the gene matches. In DNA form, the CDR3 reads TGTGCCTGGAGTACCGGACTAGCGGACCAAGAGACCCAGTACTTC. Protein sequence: CAWSTGLADQETQYF.

This rearrangement joins TRBV19 to TRBJ2-6; D possibly matches TRBD1 or TRBD2 (6 bases each). CDR3 length: 16 amino acids. V lost 10 bases, J lost 0 bases, and 16 bases lay in between. CDR1 and CDR2 from the germline V gene are LNHDA and SQIVND (reference sequence). Here the CDR3 DNA reads TGTGCCACCGAGGGGGGAAGCCTCTCTGGGGCCAACGTCCTGACTTTC. Translation gives CATEGGSLSGANVLTF.

This chain connects TRBV29-1 to TRBJ2-1; D remains ambiguous. The CDR3 has 11 residues. CDR1 SQVTM and CDR2 ANQGSEA come from the germline V gene. Between the trimmed V and J ends, which lost 7 bases and 8 bases, there was a span of 12 bases. The CDR3 nucleotides are TGCAGCGGGGATAGTGGCGATGAGCAGTTCTTC. It yields the protein CSGDSGDEQFF.

The chain uses TRBV10-3 and TRBJ2-3, with 9 bases matching TRBD2. J gave up 2 bases and V 0 bases, and 3 bases lay outside the gene matches. The CDR3 extends over 16 amino acids. Germline V gene data show CDR1 as ENHRY and CDR2 as SYGVKD. The CDR3 DNA sequence: TGTGCCATCAGTGAGTCGAGACTAGCGGACACAGATACGCAGTATTTT. Protein product: CAISESRLADTDTQYF.

V and J are TRBV11-2 and TRBJ2-5, with 12 bases matching TRBD1. With the DNA end fitting TRBJ2-7 better, the J assignment may be wrong. The CDR3 has 15 residues. The V gene's germline CDR1 is SGHAT and CDR2 FQNNGV. The CDR3 coding sequence is TGTGCCAGCAGTCCTACCGGGACAGGGGGCGCCGAGCAGTACTTC. It codes for CASSPTGTGGAEQYF.

CDR3 sequence: CASSYSTDTQYF. Written as DNA, the CDR3 is TGTGCCAGCAGTTATTCCACAGATACGCAGTATTTT. This rearrangement joins TRBV2 to TRBJ2-3; D is undetermined. CDR1 is SNHLY, CDR2 FYNNEI, per germline. Trimming shortened V by 5 bases and J by 2 bases, and 5 bases separated the two germline ends. The CDR3 contains 12 residues.

This clone was picked up a small number of times. The rearrangement joins TRBV6-5 to TRBJ1-1; perhaps TRBD1 as D (5 bases). Trimming took 7 bases from V and 1 from J, leaving 13 bases between them. The V gene's germline CDR1 is MNHEY and CDR2 SVGAGI. There are 14 residues in the CDR3. The CDR3 region is CASTLTVANTEAFF. The CDR3 nucleotides read TGTGCCAGCACCCTGACAGTAGCGAACACTGAAGCTTTCTTT.

The CDR3 DNA reads as TGTGCCAGCTGGGCGGGAGGGCCGTCAGATACGCAGTATTTT. The encoded protein is CASWAGGPSDTQYF. The chain joins TRBV28 to TRBJ2-3, with 9 bases identical to TRBD2. The CDR3 loop spans 14 amino acids. In germline, CDR1 is MDHEN, CDR2 SYDVKM. The junction had 7 bases not matched to a gene; V was cut back by 8 bases and J by 4 bases.

The rearrangement uses TRBV30 and TRBJ2-7; 7 nucleotides line up with TRBD2. The length of the CDR3 is 22 residues. Germline CDR1 is GTSNPN and CDR2 is SVGIG (reference sequence). V dropped 0 bases and J dropped 4; count of bases not matched to a gene: 30. CDR3 protein: CAWSVRLAGGSYPSEGPYEQYF. CDR3 coding DNA: TGTGCCTGGAGTGTACGACTAGCAGGAGGCTCCTACCCGTCAGAAGGCCCTTACGAGCAGTACTTC.

The chain carries TRBV6-1 and TRBJ1-4, with D unclear. The CDR3 totals 15 residues. V shed 0 bases and J shed 0 bases, with 5 bases lying between them. CDR1 is MNHNS and CDR2 is SASEGT in the germline V gene. CDR3 amino acids: CASSEAYATNEKLFF. The CDR3 DNA reads as TGTGCCAGCAGTGAAGCGTATGCAACTAATGAAAAACTGTTTTTT.

This chain uses TRBV6-4 with TRBJ2-1, with D possibly called TRBD1 or TRBD2 (5 bases each). This CDR3 region has 13 residues. Germline V gene lookup returns CDR1 MRHNA and CDR2 SNTAGT. Between the trimmed V and J ends, which lost 6 bases and 2 bases, there was a span of 8 bases. The CDR3: CASSRDAYNEQFF. DNA of the CDR3: TGTGCCAGCAGCCGGGACGCCTACAATGAGCAGTTCTTC.

The chain has TRBV18 and TRBJ2-3, with 13 bases matching TRBD2. Germline V gene lookup returns CDR1 KGHSH and CDR2 LQKENI. The CDR3 runs to 16 residues. After removal of 5 bases from V and 4 bases from J, the junction contained 6 bases not matched to a gene. CDR3 bases: TGTGCCAGCTCATCGCCGGGACTAGCGGGACCAGATACGCAGTATTTT. The encoded protein is CASSSPGLAGPDTQYF.

There are a few counts of this clone. The V call is TRBV18, the J call TRBJ1-2; no firm D call. Germline V CDR1 and CDR2: KGHSH, LQKENI. The ends were cut back, 3 bases at V and 6 bases at J, with 8 bases in the middle. The CDR3 totals 12 residues. CDR3 DNA sequence: TGTGCCAGCTCACCCAAAGACCATGGCTACACCTTC. It yields the protein CASSPKDHGYTF. Looking up the rest from reference TRBV18 and TRBJ1-2 gives the full variable domain: NAGVMQNPRHLVRRRGQEARLRCSPMKGHSHVYWYRQLPEEGLKFMVYLQKENIIDESGMPKERFSAEFPKEGPSILRIQQVVRGDSAAYFCASSPKDHGYTFGSGTRLTVV.

The genes are TRBV19 and TRBJ1-4; no clear D gene. Between the trimmed V and J ends, which lost 4 bases and 8 bases, there was a span of 17 bases. The germline CDR1 and CDR2 sequences are LNHDA and SQIVND (reference sequence). This CDR3 spans 15 amino acids. CDR3 nucleotide sequence: TGTGCCAGTAGTACGGACGGAGACAAACGGGAAAAACTGTTTTTT. Protein product: CASSTDGDKREKLFF.

This clone was recorded once. The chain uses TRBV2 and TRBJ1-4, with 7 positions matching TRBD1. The CDR3 is 14 residues long. Trimming took 7 bases from V and 6 from J; bases not matched to a gene: 8. Germline CDR1 and CDR2: SNHLY and FYNNEI. The CDR3 bases are TGTGCCAGCACCCTTTATACAGGGGATGAAAAACTGTTTTTT. It yields the protein CASTLYTGDEKLFF.

The chain links TRBV6-5 to TRBJ2-3; D is perhaps TRBD2 (7 bases). CDR1 MNHEY and CDR2 SVGAGI come from the germline V gene. V was cut by 5 bases and J by 2 bases, with 14 bases left in between. The CDR3 loop spans 15 amino acids. In DNA form, the CDR3 reads TGTGCCAGCAGTGGGAGGGGGGCCCACACAGATACGCAGTATTTT. Its protein product is CASSGRGAHTDTQYF.

The chain has TRBV6-5 and TRBJ1-5; possibly TRBD1 for D (5 bases). The CDR3 consists of 14 residues. V was pared by 6 bases and J by 2 bases, with 11 bases between. The germline gives CDR1 MNHEY, CDR2 SVGAGI. In nucleotides, the CDR3 is TGTGCCAGCAGGGCGGGACTCGGCAATCAGCCCCAGCATTTT. As protein: CASRAGLGNQPQHF.

V gene TRBV10-3 combines with J gene TRBJ2-1; D remains ambiguous. V lost 3 bases, J lost 8 bases, and 11 bases lay in between. The length of the CDR3 is 13 residues. From germline, CDR1 is ENHRY and CDR2 SYGVKD. The CDR3 DNA follows: TGTGCCATCAGTGACCCTGTCACCGATGAGCAGTTCTTC. It codes for CAISDPVTDEQFF.

The J gene is TRBJ2-7, the V gene TRBV19, with D perhaps matching TRBD2 (6 bases). CDR3 length equals 15 residues. V was shortened by 2 bases and J by 6 bases, with 17 bases between the two germline ends. CDR1 and CDR2 from the germline V gene are LNHDA and SQIVND (reference sequence). CDR3 coding DNA: TGTGCCAGTAGTATATGGGGGGTGGATCGACGCGAGCAGTACTTC. Amino acid sequence: CASSIWGVDRREQYF. The entire variable domain, with the rest obtained from reference TRBV19 and TRBJ2-7, is as follows: DGGITQSPKYLFRKEGQNVTLSCEQNLNHDAMYWYRQDPGQGLRLIYYSQIVNDFQKGDIAEGYSVSREKKESFPLTVTSAQKNPTAFYLCASSIWGVDRREQYFGPGTRLTVT.